The rows below give T cell receptor beta chains drawn from one sample of a study of T cell responses to AZD1222 COVID-19 vaccine. Profiled with immunoSEQ multiplex PCR; TCRdb holds only in-frame clones, not every one. The sample records under 170,000 clones, about 93% being singletons. This material consisted of peripheral blood, taken on day 0 of AZD1222 vaccination. These receptors were collected from an adult in good health. CDR3s include the opening cysteine and the closing phenylalanine or tryptophan. A D gene is named only where the DNA matches it firmly. The size entry is marked missing in some rows and otherwise reads once, few, many or a size class.

>TRBJ1-2|TRBV6-1|.|.
TGTGCCAGCAGTGAATGGAACGATGGGGACTATGGCTACACCTTC
CASSEWNDGDYGYTF
>TRBJ1-2|TRBV7-8|.|.
TGTGCCAGCAGCTACGACAGCTATGGCTACACCTTC
CASSYDSYGYTF
>TRBJ2-2|TRBV9|TRBD1|once
TGTGCCAGCAGCGTAGATCTGACAGGGCGTACCGGGGAGCTGTTTTTT
CASSVDLTGRTGELFF
>TRBJ1-5|TRBV19|.|.
TGTGCCTCTAGTTTGGCAGGGTTATGGTACAATCAGCCCCAGCATTTT
CASSLAGLWYNQPQHF
>TRBJ2-5|TRBV4-1|.|.
TGCGCCAGCAGGGAAACAGGGACGGAGACCCAGTACTTC
CASRETGTETQYF
>TRBJ1-5|TRBV24-1|.|.
TGTGCCACCAGTGATTCGGGAGGGCGTCAGCCCCAGCATTTT
CATSDSGGRQPQHF
>TRBJ2-1|TRBV7-3|TRBD1|.
TGTGCCAGCAGCTTCCTATCGGGACAGGGATTCAGTGAGCAGTTCTTC
CASSFLSGQGFSEQFF
>TRBJ1-5|TRBV19|.|once
TGTGCCAGTAGTGGAGGGGGCAATCAGCCCCAGCATTTT
CASSGGGNQPQHF
>TRBJ1-2|TRBV7-9|TRBD1|.
TGTGCCAGCAGCCGATTACAGGGGCCCAAGGGCTACACCTTC
CASSRLQGPKGYTF
>TRBJ1-6|TRBV4-2|.|.
TGTGCCAGCAGCCAAGAGAGGGGGAATTCACCCCTCCACTTT
CASSQERGNSPLHF
>TRBJ2-3|TRBV7-9|TRBD1|.
TGTGCCAGCAGCCTGGACAGGGTGGGAGATACGCAGTATTTT
CASSLDRVGDTQYF
>TRBJ2-3|TRBV18|TRBD2|.
TGTGCCAGCTCACCCTCCGGGACTAGCGTTACAGATACGCAGTATTTT
CASSPSGTSVTDTQYF
>TRBJ1-6|TRBV11-1|.|.
TGTGCCAGCAGCTTAGCGGGAGGCCGGTCACCCCTCCACTTT
CASSLAGGRSPLHF
>TRBJ2-5|TRBV20-1|.|.
TGCAGTGCTAGTGCGGGGTTTGAAGAGACCCAGTACTTC
CSASAGFEETQYF
>TRBJ1-4|TRBV6-5|.|.
TGTGCCAGCAGTTACTCGCGAGTGGGGAAACTGTTTTTT
CASSYSRVGKLFF
>TRBJ2-5|TRBV19|.|.
TGTGCCAGTAGTATTCCTTTTTCTCGGGAAGAGACCCAGTACTTC
CASSIPFSREETQYF
>TRBJ1-1|TRBV19|.|.
TGTGCCAGTAGTAGGGCAGGGGTGACCGGCTTCGTCACTGAAGCTTTCTTT
CASSRAGVTGFVTEAFF
>TRBJ1-6|TRBV28|.|once
TGTGCCAGCAGCTCCGGGAGCTATAATTCACCCCTCCACTTT
CASSSGSYNSPLHF
>TRBJ1-1|TRBV4-1|.|.
TGCGCCAGCAGCCAAGGTGACAGAACCATGAACACTGAAGCTTTCTTT
CASSQGDRTMNTEAFF
>TRBJ1-5|TRBV7-9|.|.
TGTGCCAGCAGCGAAGCCCCGGGACGAGGAAATCAGCCCCAGCATTTT
CASSEAPGRGNQPQHF
>TRBJ1-4|TRBV5-4|.|.
TGTGCCAGCAGCTTAGGTGGCCAAGAGGAAAAACTGTTTTTT
CASSLGGQEEKLFF
>TRBJ1-3|TRBV11-2|.|.
TGTGCCAGCAGCTTTGCCTTGACGGCCCCCTCTGGAAACACCATATATTTT
CASSFALTAPSGNTIYF
>TRBJ1-4|TRBV5-1|.|.
TGCGCCAGCAGCTCTACGGGAAGTGGTGAAAAACTGTTTTTT
CASSSTGSGEKLFF
>TRBJ1-2|TRBV12-5|.|.
TGTGCTAGTGGTTTGCCAGTGTGGGATGGCTACACCTTC
CASGLPVWDGYTF
>TRBJ1-2|TRBV5-1|.|.
TGCGCCAGCAGCTTGGATCCGGGCGGGGAAGGCTACACCTTC
CASSLDPGGEGYTF
>TRBJ1-1|TRBV14|TRBD1|.
TGTGCCAGCAGCCCCGGGACAGGAAGCACTGAAGCTTTCTTT
CASSPGTGSTEAFF
>TRBJ2-1|TRBV5-6|TRBD1|.
TGTGCCAGCAGACGACCGGGACAGGGGGTTAATGAGCAGTTCTTC
CASRRPGQGVNEQFF
>TRBJ2-1|TRBV6-1|TRBD2|.
TGTGCCAGCAGTGGGTCGGGACTAGCGGGCCGGGGTGAGCAGTTCTTC
CASSGSGLAGRGEQFF
>TRBJ2-1|TRBV29-1|.|.
TGCAGCGTCACCGGGACATTGTACAATGAGCAGTTCTTC
CSVTGTLYNEQFF
>TRBJ1-1|TRBV6-5|.|.
TGTGCCAGCAAGCGGGGAACGAACACTGAAGCTTTCTTT
CASKRGTNTEAFF
>TRBJ1-4|TRBV5-1|.|.
TGCGCCAGCAGCTTGGACAGCACTAATGAAAAACTGTTTTTT
CASSLDSTNEKLFF
>TRBJ2-1|TRBV7-2|.|.
TGTGCCAGCCCTAACCCGGGATACTACAATGAGCAGTTCTTC
CASPNPGYYNEQFF
>TRBJ1-2|TRBV12-3/TRBV12-4|TRBD1|.
TGTGCCAGCAGTCCGGGACAGCGGTATGGCTACACCTTC
CASSPGQRYGYTF
>TRBJ1-3|TRBV5-1|.|once
TGCGCCAGCAGCTCTCACTCTGGACAGCATTTCTCTGGAAACACCATATATTTT
CASSSHSGQHFSGNTIYF
>TRBJ2-3|TRBV7-2|.|.
TGTGCCAGCAGCACGGTTGGGGCCCTGACAGATACGCAGTATTTT
CASSTVGALTDTQYF
>TRBJ2-3|TRBV4-2|.|once
TGTGCCAGCAGCCAAGATGACCGGGGGACAGCTAGCACAGATACGCAGTATTTT
CASSQDDRGTASTDTQYF
>TRBJ1-1|TRBV12-3/TRBV12-4|.|.
TGTGCCAGCAGTTTAACTCACGGTGAAGCTTTCTTT
CASSLTHGEAFF
>TRBJ1-2|TRBV27|.|.
TGTGCCAGCAGTTTATCGATGTGGGGCGATGGCTACACCTTC
CASSLSMWGDGYTF
>TRBJ1-1|TRBV10-3|.|once
TGTGCCATCAGTGAGTCGAGTCAGGGGAACACTGAAGCTTTCTTT
CAISESSQGNTEAFF
>TRBJ2-1|TRBV5-1|.|.
TGCGCCAGCAGCTTCGGGCCCTCCGGGACCTACAATGAGCAGTTCTTC
CASSFGPSGTYNEQFF
>TRBJ2-3|TRBV19|TRBD2|.
TGTGCCAGTAGTCGCACTAGCGGGAGAACAGATACGCAGTATTTT
CASSRTSGRTDTQYF
>TRBJ2-3|TRBV7-9|TRBD1|.
TGTGCCAGCAGCTTAGTAGTACAGGGGTTTGGAGATACGCAGTATTTT
CASSLVVQGFGDTQYF
>TRBJ2-1|TRBV9|TRBD2|.
TGTGCCAGCAGCGAAGGCGGGAGAATCAGCAATGAGCAGTTCTTC
CASSEGGRISNEQFF
>TRBJ2-4|TRBV5-1|TRBD2|.
TGCGCCAGCAGCACCGACACCGGGACTAGCAGCTCACTAGCCAAAAACATTCAGTACTTC
CASSTDTGTSSSLAKNIQYF
>TRBJ1-5|TRBV6-1|.|.
TGTGCCAGCAGTGAAGACGAGAGGGTCCGGCAGCCCCAGCATTTT
CASSEDERVRQPQHF
>TRBJ1-1|TRBV12-3/TRBV12-4|.|.
TGTGCCAGCTTGGACAGTGGCACTGAAGCTTTCTTT
CASLDSGTEAFF
>TRBJ1-5|TRBV3-1/TRBV3-2|.|.
TGTGCCAGCAGCCAGACAGTAAATCAGCCCCAGCATTTT
CASSQTVNQPQHF
>TRBJ1-4|TRBV2|TRBD1|.
TGTGCCAGCAGTGAGGCCGGACAGGGGCTGTTTTTT
CASSEAGQGLFF
>TRBJ1-1|TRBV10-3|TRBD1|.
TGTGCCATCAGGGGACAGGGTGGCACTGAAGCTTTCTTT
CAIRGQGGTEAFF
>TRBJ2-1|TRBV7-3|TRBD2|.
TGTGCCAGCAGCTCGGGACTAGCGGGAGGTCCCTCAAGCTCCTACAATGAGCAGTTCTTC
CASSSGLAGGPSSSYNEQFF
>TRBJ1-5|TRBV7-2|.|.
TGTGCCAGCAGCTTAGAGCGGGGGGGCAATCAGCCCCAGCATTTT
CASSLERGGNQPQHF
>TRBJ2-1|TRBV6-4|.|.
TGTGCCAGCAGTGACTCTGATAGTGGCGGCAATGAGCAGTTCTTC
CASSDSDSGGNEQFF
>TRBJ2-2|TRBV11-1|TRBD2|.
TGTGCCAGCAGCTTTATAGCGGGAGTGAGAGGGGAGCTGTTTTTT
CASSFIAGVRGELFF
>TRBJ2-2|TRBV19|.|once
TGTGCCAGTAGACTACTATCCGGTTACGGGGAGCTGTTTTTT
CASRLLSGYGELFF
>TRBJ2-5|TRBV7-6|TRBD2|.
TGTGCCAGCAGCTTAGCGGGACTAGCGGGGGGGAAAGAGACCCAGTACTTC
CASSLAGLAGGKETQYF
>TRBJ2-3|TRBV5-1|.|.
TGCGCCAGCAGGCAGGGCTTCACAGATACGCAGTATTTT
CASRQGFTDTQYF
>TRBJ1-5|TRBV6-5|TRBD1|.
TGTGCCAGCACAGGGGGTGGCAATCAGCCCCAGCATTTT
CASTGGGNQPQHF
>TRBJ1-6|TRBV7-8|.|.
TGTGCCAGCAGCTTAAGTGTTAATTCACCCCTCCACTTT
CASSLSVNSPLHF
>TRBJ2-6|TRBV2|.|.
TGTGCCAGCCTACTTTACTCTGGGGCCAACGTCCTGACTTTC
CASLLYSGANVLTF